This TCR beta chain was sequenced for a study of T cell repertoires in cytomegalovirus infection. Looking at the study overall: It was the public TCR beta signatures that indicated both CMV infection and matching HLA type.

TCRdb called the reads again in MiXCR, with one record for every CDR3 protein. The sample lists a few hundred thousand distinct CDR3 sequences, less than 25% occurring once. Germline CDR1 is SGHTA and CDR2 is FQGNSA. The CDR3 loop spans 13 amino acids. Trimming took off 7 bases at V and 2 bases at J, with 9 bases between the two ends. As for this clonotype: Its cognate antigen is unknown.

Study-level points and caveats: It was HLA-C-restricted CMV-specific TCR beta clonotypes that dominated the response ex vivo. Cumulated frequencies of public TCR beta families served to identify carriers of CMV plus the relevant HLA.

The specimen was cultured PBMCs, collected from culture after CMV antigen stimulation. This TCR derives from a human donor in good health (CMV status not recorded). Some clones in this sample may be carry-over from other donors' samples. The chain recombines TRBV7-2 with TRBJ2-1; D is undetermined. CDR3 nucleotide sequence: TGTGCCAGCACCGGTTGGCCCTACAATGAGCAGTTCTTC. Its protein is CASTGWPYNEQFF.